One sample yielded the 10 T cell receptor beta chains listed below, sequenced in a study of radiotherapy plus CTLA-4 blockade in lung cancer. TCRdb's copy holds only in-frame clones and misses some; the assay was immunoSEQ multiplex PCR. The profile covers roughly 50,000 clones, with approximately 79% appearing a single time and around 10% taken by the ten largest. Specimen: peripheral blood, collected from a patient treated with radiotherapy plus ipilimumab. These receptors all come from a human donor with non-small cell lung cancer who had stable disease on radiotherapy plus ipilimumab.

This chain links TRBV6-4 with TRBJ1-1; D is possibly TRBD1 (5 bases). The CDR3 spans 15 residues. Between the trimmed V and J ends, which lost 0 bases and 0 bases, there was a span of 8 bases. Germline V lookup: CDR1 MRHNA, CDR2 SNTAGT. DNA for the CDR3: TGTGCCAGCAGTGACTCACCGGACATGAACACTGAAGCTTTCTTT. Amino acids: CASSDSPDMNTEAFF.

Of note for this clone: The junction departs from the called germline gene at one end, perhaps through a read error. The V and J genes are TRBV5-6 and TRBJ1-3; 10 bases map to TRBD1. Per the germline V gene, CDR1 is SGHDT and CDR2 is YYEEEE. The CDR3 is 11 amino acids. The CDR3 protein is CASSPGTGASF. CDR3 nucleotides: TGTGCCAGCAGCCCCGGGACAGGGGCCTCATTT.

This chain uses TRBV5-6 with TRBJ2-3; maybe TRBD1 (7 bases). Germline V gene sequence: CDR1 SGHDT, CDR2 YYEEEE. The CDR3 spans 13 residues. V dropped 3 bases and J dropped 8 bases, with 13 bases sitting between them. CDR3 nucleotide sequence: TGTGCCAGCAGCTGGGGGGACAGCGGTACGCAGTATTTT. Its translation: CASSWGDSGTQYF.

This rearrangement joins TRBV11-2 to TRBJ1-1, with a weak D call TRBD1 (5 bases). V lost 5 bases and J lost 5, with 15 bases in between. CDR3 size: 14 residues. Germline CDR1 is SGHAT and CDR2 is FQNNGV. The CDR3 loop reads CASSGMFGGTEAFF. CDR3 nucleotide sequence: TGTGCCAGCAGCGGAATGTTCGGGGGGACTGAAGCTTTCTTT.

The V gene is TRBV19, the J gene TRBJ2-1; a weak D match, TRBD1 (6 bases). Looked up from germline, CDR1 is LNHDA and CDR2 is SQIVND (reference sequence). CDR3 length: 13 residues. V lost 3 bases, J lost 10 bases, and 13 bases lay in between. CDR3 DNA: TGTGCCAGTAGTATTGAAGGGGGTTTGGAGCAGTTCTTC. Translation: CASSIEGGLEQFF.

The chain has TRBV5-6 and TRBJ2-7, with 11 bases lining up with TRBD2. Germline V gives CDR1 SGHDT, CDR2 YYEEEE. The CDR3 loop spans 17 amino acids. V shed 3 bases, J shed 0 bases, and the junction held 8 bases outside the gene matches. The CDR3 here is CASSSSRLAGSSYEQYV. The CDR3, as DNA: TGTGCCAGCAGCTCATCCAGACTAGCGGGGAGCTCCTACGAGCAGTACGTC.

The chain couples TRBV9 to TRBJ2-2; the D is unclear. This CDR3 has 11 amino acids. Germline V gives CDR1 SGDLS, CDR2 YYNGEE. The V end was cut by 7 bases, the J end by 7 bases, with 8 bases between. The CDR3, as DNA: TGTGCCAGCGCCCATGACGGGGAGCTGTTTTTT. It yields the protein CASAHDGELFF.

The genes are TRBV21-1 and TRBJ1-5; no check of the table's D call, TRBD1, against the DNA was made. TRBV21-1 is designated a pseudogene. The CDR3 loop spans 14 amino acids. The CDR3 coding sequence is TGTGCCAGCAGCAAAGACCAGTTACATCAGCCCCAGCATTTT. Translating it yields CASSKDQLHQPQHF.

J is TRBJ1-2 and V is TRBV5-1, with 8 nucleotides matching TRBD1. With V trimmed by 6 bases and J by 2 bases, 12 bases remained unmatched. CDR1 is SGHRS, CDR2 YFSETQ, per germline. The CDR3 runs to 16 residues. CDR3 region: CASTQGAGGINYGYTF. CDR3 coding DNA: TGCGCCAGCACCCAGGGGGCAGGGGGCATCAACTATGGCTACACCTTC. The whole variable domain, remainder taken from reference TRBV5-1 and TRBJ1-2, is KAGVTQTPRYLIKTRGQQVTLSCSPISGHRSVSWYQQTPGQGLQFLFEYFSETQRNKGNFPGRFSGRQFSNSRSEMNVSTLELGDSALYLCASTQGAGGINYGYTFGSGTRLTVV.

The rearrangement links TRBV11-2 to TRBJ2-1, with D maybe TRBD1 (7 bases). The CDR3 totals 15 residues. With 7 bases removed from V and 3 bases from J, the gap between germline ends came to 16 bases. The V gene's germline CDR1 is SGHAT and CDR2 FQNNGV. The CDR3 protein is CASTKEGQLYNEQFF. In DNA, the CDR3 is TGTGCCAGCACCAAGGAGGGACAGCTCTACAATGAGCAGTTCTTC. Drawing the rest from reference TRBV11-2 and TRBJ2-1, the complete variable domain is EAGVAQSPRYKIIEKRQSVAFWCNPISGHATLYWYQQILGQGPKLLIQFQNNGVVDDSQLPKDRFSAERLKGVDSTLKIQPAKLEDSAVYLCASTKEGQLYNEQFFGPGTRLTVL.